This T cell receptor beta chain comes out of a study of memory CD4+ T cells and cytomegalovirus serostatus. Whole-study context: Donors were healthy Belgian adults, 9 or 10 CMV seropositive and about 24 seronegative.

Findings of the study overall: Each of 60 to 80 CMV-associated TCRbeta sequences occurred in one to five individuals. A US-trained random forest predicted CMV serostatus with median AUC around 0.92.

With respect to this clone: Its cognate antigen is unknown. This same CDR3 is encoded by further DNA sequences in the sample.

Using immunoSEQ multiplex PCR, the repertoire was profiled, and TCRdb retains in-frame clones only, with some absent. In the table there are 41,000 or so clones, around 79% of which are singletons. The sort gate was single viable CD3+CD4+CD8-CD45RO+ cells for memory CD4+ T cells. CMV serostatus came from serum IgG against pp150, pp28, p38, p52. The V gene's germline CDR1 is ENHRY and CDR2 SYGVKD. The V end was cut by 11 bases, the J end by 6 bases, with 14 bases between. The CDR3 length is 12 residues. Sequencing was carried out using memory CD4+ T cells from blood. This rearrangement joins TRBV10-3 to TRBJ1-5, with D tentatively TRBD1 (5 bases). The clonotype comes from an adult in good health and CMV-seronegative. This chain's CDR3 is CAAGGEGQPQHF. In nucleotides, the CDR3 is TGTGCCGCCGGGGGGGAAGGTCAGCCCCAGCATTTT.